The rows below give T cell receptor beta chains drawn from one sample of a study of shared clonotypes between healthy human individuals. The method was immunoSEQ multiplex PCR; TCRdb's version includes in-frame clones alone and lacks a portion of them. The sample lists nearly 1,000,000 clones; 70% to 85% were seen once. Input material: memory CD4+ T cells sorted from blood. All receptors derive from a young man in good health. CDR3s include the opening cysteine and the closing phenylalanine or tryptophan. The order of the fields is clone size, V gene, D gene, J gene, CDR3 protein, CDR3 DNA. D genes are given only for firm matches. Not every row has a clone size; where given, it reads once, few, many or a size class.

.	TRBV7-9	TRBD1	TRBJ2-1	CASSLARDRAHNEQFF	TGTGCCAGCAGCTTAGCCCGGGACAGGGCCCACAATGAGCAGTTCTTC
once	TRBV2	TRBD1	TRBJ1-1	CASSEDRSYEAFF	TGTGCCAGCAGCGAGGACAGGAGTTATGAAGCTTTCTTT
.	TRBV10-3	.	TRBJ2-2	CAISVLGAAGELFF	TGTGCCATCAGTGTATTGGGGGCGGCCGGGGAGCTGTTTTTT
.	TRBV4-2	.	TRBJ2-7	CASSSQFKPPYEQYF	TGTGCCAGCAGCTCCCAATTCAAACCACCCTACGAGCAGTACTTC
.	TRBV5-6	.	TRBJ2-7	CASSGGDRTYEQYF	TGTGCCAGCAGCGGAGGGGACAGAACCTACGAGCAGTACTTC
.	TRBV6-5	.	TRBJ1-5	CASSQGLDQPQHF	TGTGCCAGTTCACAGGGTTTAGATCAGCCCCAGCATTTT
.	TRBV6-1	TRBD1	TRBJ2-3	CASSSARGYADTQYF	TGTGCCAGCAGCTCTGCCAGGGGGTACGCAGATACGCAGTATTTT
.	TRBV27	.	TRBJ2-1	CASSLGIYNEQFF	TGTGCCAGCAGTTTGGGGATTTACAATGAGCAGTTCTTC
.	TRBV19	.	TRBJ1-1	CASSSGWGRGTEAFF	TGTGCCAGTAGTTCGGGGTGGGGGAGAGGAACTGAAGCTTTCTTT
.	TRBV5-8	.	TRBJ2-7	CASSAWTVTDEQYF	TGTGCCAGCAGCGCATGGACCGTTACCGACGAGCAGTACTTC
.	TRBV4-1	TRBD2	TRBJ2-1	CASSQDWLAGVSYNEQFF	TGCGCCAGCAGCCAAGATTGGCTAGCGGGAGTATCCTACAATGAGCAGTTCTTC
few	TRBV30	.	TRBJ1-1	CAWNIEGNTEAFF	TGTGCCTGGAATATCGAGGGGAACACTGAAGCTTTCTTT
.	TRBV10-2	.	TRBJ1-3	CASSDVPGASGNTIYF	TGCGCCAGCAGTGATGTCCCGGGGGCCTCTGGAAACACCATATATTTT
.	TRBV29-1	.	TRBJ2-7	CSVVAREYYEQYF	TGCAGCGTTGTTGCCAGGGAGTACTACGAGCAGTACTTC
.	TRBV19	.	TRBJ2-7	CATEGYEQYF	TGTGCCACCGAGGGGTACGAGCAGTACTTC
.	TRBV9	TRBD1	TRBJ2-7	CASSAGTGLYEQYF	TGTGCCAGCAGCGCCGGGACAGGGTTATACGAGCAGTACTTC
.	TRBV18	TRBD1	TRBJ2-6	CASSPVYRGSGANVLTF	TGTGCCAGCTCACCGGTCTACAGGGGCTCTGGGGCCAACGTCCTGACTTTC
many	TRBV28	TRBD2	TRBJ2-3	CASSRVTSGGADTQYF	TGTGCCAGCAGCCGCGTTACTAGCGGGGGTGCAGATACGCAGTATTTT
.	TRBV11-2	TRBD2	TRBJ2-7	CASSSGLAPSEQYF	TGTGCCAGCAGCTCCGGACTAGCGCCATCGGAGCAGTACTTC
few	TRBV7-2	.	TRBJ2-1	CASSLAGTPKQFF	TGTGCCAGCAGCTTAGCCGGGACCCCAAAACAGTTCTTC
.	TRBV30	.	TRBJ1-5	CAWSVGPNQPQHF	TGTGCCTGGAGTGTAGGCCCGAATCAGCCCCAGCATTTT
.	TRBV28	TRBD1	TRBJ2-5	CASSFDQGVGETQYF	TGTGCCAGCAGTTTTGATCAGGGGGTAGGGGAGACCCAGTACTTC
.	TRBV5-1	.	TRBJ2-2	CASSLPTGNTGELFF	TGCGCCAGCAGCTTACCGACTGGGAACACCGGGGAGCTGTTTTTT
few	TRBV28	TRBD1	TRBJ2-7	CASSERGRVEQYF	TGTGCCAGCAGTGAGAGGGGGCGGGTAGAGCAGTACTTC
.	TRBV27	.	TRBJ1-1	CASRPQSSGLAEAFF	TGTGCCAGCAGACCTCAGTCCTCGGGGCTGGCTGAAGCTTTCTTT
.	TRBV12-5	TRBD1	TRBJ2-1	CASGLGTGYINEQFF	TGTGCTAGTGGTTTGGGGACAGGGTATATCAATGAGCAGTTCTTC
.	TRBV4-1	.	TRBJ2-3	CASSQESGGFTDTQYF	TGCGCCAGCAGCCAAGAATCGGGGGGCTTCACAGATACGCAGTATTTT
.	TRBV2	.	TRBJ2-3	CASTRRADTQYF	TGTGCCAGCACCAGGAGGGCGGATACGCAGTATTTT
.	TRBV7-9	.	TRBJ2-5	CASSLTSGTGNQETQYF	TGTGCCAGCAGCTTAACGTCGGGGACTGGGAACCAAGAGACCCAGTACTTC
few	TRBV30	TRBD1	TRBJ2-7	CAWNPRGTGSSYEQYF	TGTGCCTGGAACCCAAGGGGGACAGGGAGCTCCTACGAGCAGTACTTC
.	TRBV2	.	TRBJ2-3	CASLRDSLTDTQYF	TGTGCCAGCCTGCGGGACTCACTCACAGATACGCAGTATTTT
once	TRBV5-1	.	TRBJ2-1	CASSSGQNNEQFF	TGCGCCAGCAGCTCCGGACAGAACAATGAGCAGTTCTTC
.	TRBV19	.	TRBJ1-4	CASSLKDPRITNEKLFF	TGTGCCAGTAGTCTAAAGGACCCGAGGATAACTAATGAAAAACTGTTTTTT
.	TRBV5-1	.	TRBJ2-7	CASSYPQGEQYF	TGCGCCAGCAGCTACCCCCAGGGCGAGCAGTACTTC
.	TRBV9	TRBD1	TRBJ2-1	CASSVAGTGVWNEQFF	TGTGCCAGCAGCGTAGCAGGGACAGGGGTCTGGAATGAGCAGTTCTTC
many	TRBV18	.	TRBJ1-4	CASHGAGTANEKLFF	TGTGCCAGTCACGGGGCCGGGACGGCGAATGAAAAACTGTTTTTT
.	TRBV28	TRBD1	TRBJ1-2	CASQGVGGYTF	TGTGCCAGCCAGGGGGTTGGTGGCTACACCTTC
.	TRBV21-1	.	TRBJ2-7	CASSNLLGQGHPSYEQYF	TGTGCCAGCAGCAACTTGTTGGGACAGGGGCACCCCTCCTACGAGCAGTACTTC
.	TRBV6-1	.	TRBJ1-1	CASRDGQNTEAFF	TGTGCCAGCAGAGACGGACAGAACACTGAAGCTTTCTTT
.	TRBV6-1	.	TRBJ2-2	CASRNWGADTGELFF	TGTGCCAGCAGGAACTGGGGCGCGGACACCGGGGAGCTGTTTTTT
.	TRBV4-2	TRBD2	TRBJ2-2	CASSQLAGITGELFF	TGTGCCAGCAGCCAACTAGCGGGAATCACCGGGGAGCTGTTTTTT
.	TRBV5-1	.	TRBJ1-1	CASSSQGYTEAFF	TGCGCCAGCAGCTCCCAGGGGTACACTGAAGCTTTCTTT
few	TRBV27	.	TRBJ1-1	CASSSGTSMNTEAFF	TGTGCCAGCAGTTCCGGGACATCCATGAACACTGAAGCTTTCTTT
.	TRBV29-1	TRBD1	TRBJ1-2	CSVDDRGHYGYTF	TGCAGCGTTGATGACAGGGGCCACTATGGCTACACCTTC
once	TRBV19	.	TRBJ2-3	CASSIPGPRTDTQYF	TGTGCCAGTAGTATCCCAGGACCTCGCACAGATACGCAGTATTTT
.	TRBV29-1	TRBD1	TRBJ1-5	CSPGQGLENQPQHF	TGCAGCCCGGGACAGGGGCTTGAAAATCAGCCCCAGCATTTT
.	TRBV30	.	TRBJ1-1	CAWSTGRNTEAFF	TGTGCCTGGAGTACAGGGAGGAACACTGAAGCTTTCTTT
.	TRBV5-1	TRBD2	TRBJ2-7	CASSLGGLLYEQYF	TGCGCCAGCAGCTTGGGGGGACTACTCTACGAGCAGTACTTC
.	TRBV7-9	.	TRBJ2-5	CASSLVSNIETQYF	TGTGCCAGCAGCTTAGTCTCGAACATAGAGACCCAGTACTTC
.	TRBV18	TRBD1	TRBJ1-4	CASSPRDRLNNEKLFF	TGTGCCAGCTCACCCAGGGACAGACTTAATAATGAAAAACTGTTTTTT
.	TRBV9	TRBD1	TRBJ1-1	CASSTQTGGVGTEAFF	TGTGCCAGCAGCACTCAAACAGGGGGAGTCGGCACTGAAGCTTTCTTT
.	TRBV6-1	.	TRBJ1-5	CASNDRSNQPQHF	TGTGCCAGCAACGACAGGAGCAATCAGCCCCAGCATTTT
.	TRBV9	.	TRBJ2-3	CASSAPGLSTDTQYF	TGTGCCAGCAGCGCACCGGGACTTAGCACAGATACGCAGTATTTT
many	TRBV27	.	TRBJ2-2	CASTSGGTGRTGELFF	TGTGCCAGCACCTCGGGGGGGACAGGGAGGACCGGGGAGCTGTTTTTT